The 7 T cell receptor beta chains presented below share a single source sample, sequenced in a study of Ad26.COV2.S vaccination and SARS-CoV-2 variants. Treatment meaning: roughly 19 received Ad26.COV2.S at low or high dose, single or two shots; 5 received placebo; per-sample allocation not given. Sampling was performed 63 days after the first vaccine or placebo injection. Profiled with immunoSEQ multiplex PCR; TCRdb holds only in-frame clones, not every one. The data hold some 500,000 clones, with approximately 92% observed a single time. This material consisted of peripheral blood, taken in a trial of Ad26.COV2.S vaccine versus placebo. Receptors were obtained from a person between 18 and 65 years old who received the Ad26.COV2.S COVID-19 vaccine or a placebo.

Only a few counts were recorded for this clone. V gene TRBV21-1 combines with J gene TRBJ2-1. TRBV21-1 represents a pseudogene. There are 20 residues in the CDR3. The DNA of the CDR3 is TGTGCCAGCAGCAAAGCGCGCCCTGACTTAAGGAGACACAAAACAAATGAGCAGTTCTTC. It is translated as CASSKARPDLRRHKTNEQFF.

V gene TRBV12-3 or TRBV12-4 combines with J gene TRBJ2-5; D gene unclear. This CDR3 has 13 amino acids. V gave up 3 bases and J gave up 7 bases, with 12 bases separating them. The CDR3 sequence is CASSFAAPGTQYF. The CDR3 region has the DNA TGTGCCAGCAGTTTCGCGGCCCCCGGGACCCAGTACTTC.

The chain combines TRBV4-3 with TRBJ2-1; no firm D call. Trimming pared 0 bases from V and 8 bases from J, leaving 8 bases between. The length of the CDR3 is 13 residues. In germline, CDR1 is LGHNA, CDR2 YSLEER. CDR3 coding DNA: TGCGCCAGCAGCCAAGATCTGTTGTATGAGCAGTTCTTC. This codes for CASSQDLLYEQFF.

J is TRBJ2-5 and V is TRBV24-1; TRBD2 matches at 9 bases. This CDR3 region has 15 residues. Per the germline V gene, CDR1 is KGHDR and CDR2 is SFDVKD. The V gene end was trimmed by 4 bases and the J gene end by 3 bases; junction bases not matched to a gene: 5. The CDR3 protein is CATSDAGLAEETQYF. The CDR3 DNA reads TGTGCCACCAGTGACGCGGGACTAGCTGAAGAGACCCAGTACTTC.

CDR3 amino acids: CASRGRYREETQYF. In nucleotides, the CDR3 is TGTGCCAGCCGTGGGCGGTATAGGGAAGAGACCCAGTACTTC. The gene calls are TRBV25-1 and TRBJ2-5; D remains ambiguous. Between the trimmed V and J ends, which lost 8 bases and 3 bases, there was a span of 16 bases. The CDR3 loop spans 14 amino acids. The germline V gene encodes CDR1 MGHDK and CDR2 SYGVNS.

This chain connects TRBV2 to TRBJ1-1; perhaps TRBD1 as D (6 bases). V was pared by 8 bases and J by 4 bases, with 17 bases between. This CDR3 contains 14 residues. The germline CDR1 and CDR2 sequences are SNHLY and FYNNEI. Written as DNA, the CDR3 is TGTGCCAGCGGTTCGTACCCGGGGGCCACTGAAGCTTTCTTT. Protein product: CASGSYPGATEAFF.

The genes are TRBV4-1 and TRBJ2-7; either TRBD1 or TRBD2 may fit D (6 bases each). The germline gives CDR1 MGHRA, CDR2 YSYEKL. Trimming removed 3 bases from V and 7 bases from J, with 13 bases in between. The CDR3 is 13 amino acids. CDR3 in amino acids: CASSQIRGHEQYV. The DNA of the CDR3 is TGCGCCAGCAGCCAGATTCGGGGGCATGAGCAGTACGTC.